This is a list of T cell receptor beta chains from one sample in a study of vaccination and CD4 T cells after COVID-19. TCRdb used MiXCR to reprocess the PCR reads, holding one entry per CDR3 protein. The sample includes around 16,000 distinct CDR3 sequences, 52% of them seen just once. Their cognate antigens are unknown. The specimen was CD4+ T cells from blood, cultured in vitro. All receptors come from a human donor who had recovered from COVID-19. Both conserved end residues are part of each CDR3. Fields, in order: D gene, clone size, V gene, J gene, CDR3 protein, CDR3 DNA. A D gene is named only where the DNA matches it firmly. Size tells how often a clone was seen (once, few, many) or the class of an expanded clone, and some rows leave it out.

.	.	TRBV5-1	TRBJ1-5	CASSSGGGENQPQHF	TGCGCCAGCAGCTCAGGCGGAGGGGAAAATCAGCCCCAGCATTTT
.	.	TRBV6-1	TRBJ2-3	CASRLGGASTDTQYF	TGTGCCAGCAGATTAGGCGGTGCTAGCACAGATACGCAGTATTTT
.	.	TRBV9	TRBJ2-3	CASSVELDTQYF	TGTGCCAGCAGCGTAGAGTTAGATACGCAGTATTTT
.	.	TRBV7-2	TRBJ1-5	CASSHGRNQPQHF	TGTGCCAGCAGCCACGGCAGAAATCAGCCCCAGCATTTT
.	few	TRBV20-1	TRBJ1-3	CSARPRGGIRNTIYF	TGCAGTGCTAGACCCCGAGGGGGTATCAGAAACACCATATATTTT
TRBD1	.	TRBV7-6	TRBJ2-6	CASSGTAPGANVLTF	TGTGCCAGCAGTGGGACAGCCCCTGGGGCCAACGTCCTGACTTTC
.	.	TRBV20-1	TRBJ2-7	CSASRRTYEQYF	TGCAGTGCTAGTAGAAGAACCTACGAGCAGTACTTC
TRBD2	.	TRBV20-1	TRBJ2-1	CSARDRLAGRDEQFF	TGCAGTGCTAGAGATCGACTAGCGGGGAGGGATGAGCAGTTCTTC
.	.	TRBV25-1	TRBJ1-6	CASSEYRGLGNSPLHF	TGTGCCAGCAGTGAATATCGGGGGTTGGGTAATTCACCCCTCCACTTT
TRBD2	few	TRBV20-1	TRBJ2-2	CSALTGGGTGELFF	TGCAGTGCTTTAACCGGGGGAGGGACCGGGGAGCTGTTTTTT
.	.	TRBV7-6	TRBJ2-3	CASSHSGGATPGTQYF	TGTGCCAGCAGCCATTCGGGCGGGGCGACGCCGGGTACGCAGTATTTT
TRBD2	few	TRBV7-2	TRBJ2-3	CASSLGLAGDTQYF	TGTGCCAGCAGCCTAGGATTAGCGGGGGATACGCAGTATTTT
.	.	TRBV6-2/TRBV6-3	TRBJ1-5	CASSPVFNQPQHF	TGTGCCAGCAGCCCTGTTTTCAACCAGCCCCAGCATTTT
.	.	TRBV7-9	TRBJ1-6	CASSLTQGWSPLHF	TGTGCCAGCAGCTTAACTCAGGGGTGGTCACCCCTCCACTTT
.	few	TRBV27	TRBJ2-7	CASRLGRTQYF	TGTGCCAGCAGACTAGGGAGAACCCAGTACTTC
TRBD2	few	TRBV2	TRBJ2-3	CASSALAGGGDTQYF	TGTGCCAGCAGTGCCCTAGCGGGAGGGGGAGATACGCAGTATTTT
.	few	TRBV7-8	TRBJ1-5	CASSLVGGNQPQHF	TGTGCCAGCAGCTTAGTGGGGGGCAATCAGCCCCAGCATTTT
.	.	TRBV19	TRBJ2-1	CASSNSGWNEQFF	TGTGCCAGTAGTAATTCAGGGTGGAATGAGCAGTTCTTC
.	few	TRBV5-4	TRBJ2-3	CASSFGVPAETQYF	TGTGCCAGCAGCTTTGGCGTGCCCGCCGAAACGCAGTATTTT
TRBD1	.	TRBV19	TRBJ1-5	CASSAGQPRGPQHF	TGTGCCAGTAGTGCGGGACAGCCCCGAGGGCCCCAGCATTTT
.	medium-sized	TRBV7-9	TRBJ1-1	CASSLAPKDPEAFF	TGTGCCAGCAGCTTAGCCCCTAAGGACCCTGAAGCTTTCTTT
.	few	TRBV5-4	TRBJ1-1	CASSSALQENTEAFF	TGTGCCAGCAGCTCCGCTCTACAGGAGAACACTGAAGCTTTCTTT
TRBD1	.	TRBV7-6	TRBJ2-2	CASSSPGQGGGELFF	TGTGCCAGCAGCTCACCGGGACAGGGGGGCGGGGAGCTGTTTTTT
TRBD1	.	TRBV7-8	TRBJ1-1	CASSLRDRGSNTEAFF	TGTGCCAGCAGTCTACGCGACAGGGGGTCGAACACTGAAGCTTTCTTT
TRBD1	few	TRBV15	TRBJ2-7	CATIKDRSYEQYF	TGTGCCACCATCAAGGACAGGAGCTACGAGCAGTACTTC
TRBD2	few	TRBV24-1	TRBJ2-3	CATSDAGTSGPRTDTQYF	TGTGCCACCAGTGATGCCGGGACTAGCGGTCCTCGCACAGATACGCAGTATTTT
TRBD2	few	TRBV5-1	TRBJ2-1	CASSLVVGGGARNEQFF	TGCGCCAGCAGCTTGGTGGTCGGCGGGGGGGCGAGGAATGAGCAGTTCTTC
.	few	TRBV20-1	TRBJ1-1	CSVQRQAMDTEAFF	TGCAGTGTCCAGAGACAGGCGATGGACACTGAAGCTTTCTTT
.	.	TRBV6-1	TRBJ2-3	CASSDGTGGDTQYF	TGTGCCAGCAGTGATGGGACGGGTGGTGATACGCAGTATTTT
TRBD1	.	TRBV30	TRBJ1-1	CAWSGETGGLNTEAFF	TGTGCCTGGAGTGGGGAGACAGGGGGACTGAACACTGAAGCTTTCTTT
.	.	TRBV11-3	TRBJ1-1	CASSSGNTEAFF	TGTGCCAGCAGCTCAGGGAACACTGAAGCTTTCTTT
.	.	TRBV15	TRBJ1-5	CATSRAAGALDQPQHF	TGTGCCACCAGCAGAGCTGCAGGGGCCCTCGATCAGCCCCAGCATTTT
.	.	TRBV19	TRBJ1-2	CASSIDWARRGYGYTF	TGTGCCAGTAGTATAGATTGGGCCCGCAGGGGCTATGGCTACACCTTC
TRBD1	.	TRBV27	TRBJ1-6	CASRDRGLHNSPLHF	TGTGCCAGCAGGGACAGGGGGCTCCATAATTCACCCCTCCACTTT